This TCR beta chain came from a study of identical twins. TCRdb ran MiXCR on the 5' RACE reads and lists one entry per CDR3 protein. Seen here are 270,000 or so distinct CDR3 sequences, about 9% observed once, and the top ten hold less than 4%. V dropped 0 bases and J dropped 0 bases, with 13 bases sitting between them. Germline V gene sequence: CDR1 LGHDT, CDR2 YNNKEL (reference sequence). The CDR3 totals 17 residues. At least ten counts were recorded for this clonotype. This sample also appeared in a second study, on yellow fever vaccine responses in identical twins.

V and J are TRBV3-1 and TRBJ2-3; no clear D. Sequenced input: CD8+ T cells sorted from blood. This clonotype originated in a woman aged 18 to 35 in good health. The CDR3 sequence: CASSQDPAGTSTDTQYF. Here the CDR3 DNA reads TGTGCCAGCAGCCAAGATCCCGCAGGAACTAGCACAGATACGCAGTATTTT.